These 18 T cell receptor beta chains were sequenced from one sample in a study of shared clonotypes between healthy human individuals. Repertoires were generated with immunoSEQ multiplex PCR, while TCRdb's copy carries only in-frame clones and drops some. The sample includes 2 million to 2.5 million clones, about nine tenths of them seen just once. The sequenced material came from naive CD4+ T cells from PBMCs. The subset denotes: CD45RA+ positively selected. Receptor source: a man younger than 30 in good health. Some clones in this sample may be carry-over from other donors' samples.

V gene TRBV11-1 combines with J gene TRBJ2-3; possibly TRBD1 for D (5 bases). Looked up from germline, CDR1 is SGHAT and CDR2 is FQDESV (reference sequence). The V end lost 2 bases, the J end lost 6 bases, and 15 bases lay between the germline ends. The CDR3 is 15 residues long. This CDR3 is CASSLSAGWTDTQYF. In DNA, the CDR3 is TGTGCCAGCAGCTTATCGGCAGGGTGGACCGATACGCAGTATTTT.

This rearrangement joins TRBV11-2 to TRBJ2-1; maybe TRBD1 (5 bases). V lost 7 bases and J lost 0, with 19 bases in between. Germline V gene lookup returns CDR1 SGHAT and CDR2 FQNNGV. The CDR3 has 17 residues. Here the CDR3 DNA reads TGTGCCAGCACGACGCGAAGGGGTGGAGACTCCTACAATGAGCAGTTCTTC. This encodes CASTTRRGGDSYNEQFF.

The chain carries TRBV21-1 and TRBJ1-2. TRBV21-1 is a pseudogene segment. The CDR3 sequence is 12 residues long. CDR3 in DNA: TGTGCCAGCAGCAAAGTCGAGTCTGGCTACACCTTC. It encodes CASSKVESGYTF.

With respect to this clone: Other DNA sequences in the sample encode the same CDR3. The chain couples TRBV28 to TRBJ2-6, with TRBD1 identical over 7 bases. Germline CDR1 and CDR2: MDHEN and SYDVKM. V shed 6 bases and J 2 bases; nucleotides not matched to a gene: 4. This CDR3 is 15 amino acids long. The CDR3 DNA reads TGTGCCAGCAGCCGCCAGGGGGCTGGGGCCAACGTCCTGACTTTC. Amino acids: CASSRQGAGANVLTF. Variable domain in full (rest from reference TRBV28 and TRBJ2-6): DVKVTQSSRYLVKRTGEKVFLECVQDMDHENMFWYRQDPGLGLRLIYFSYDVKMKEKGDIPEGYSVSREKKERFSLILESASTNQTSMYLCASSRQGAGANVLTFGAGSRLTVL.

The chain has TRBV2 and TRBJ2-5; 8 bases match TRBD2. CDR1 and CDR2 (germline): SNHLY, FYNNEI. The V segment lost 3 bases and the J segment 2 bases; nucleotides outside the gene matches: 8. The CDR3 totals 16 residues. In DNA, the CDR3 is TGTGCCAGCAGTGAGTTGAGCGGGAGAGAACAAGAGACCCAGTACTTC. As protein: CASSELSGREQETQYF.

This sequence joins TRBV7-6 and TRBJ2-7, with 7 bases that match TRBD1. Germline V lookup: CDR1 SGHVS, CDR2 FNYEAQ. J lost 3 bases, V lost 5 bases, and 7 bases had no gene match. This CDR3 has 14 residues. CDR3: CASSIYRGHYEQYF. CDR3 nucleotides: TGTGCCAGCAGCATCTACAGGGGCCACTACGAGCAGTACTTC.

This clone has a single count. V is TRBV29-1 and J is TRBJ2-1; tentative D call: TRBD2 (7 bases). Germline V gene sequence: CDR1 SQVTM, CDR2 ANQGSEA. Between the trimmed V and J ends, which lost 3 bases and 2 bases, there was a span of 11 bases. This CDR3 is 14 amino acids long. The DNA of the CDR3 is TGCAGCGTTGAGGGAGGGGGGGCCTACAATGAGCAGTTCTTC. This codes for CSVEGGGAYNEQFF.

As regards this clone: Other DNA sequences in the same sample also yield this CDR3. For the CDR3, the DNA is TGCGCCAGCAGCTTGTTGGGGGGAAGCAATCAGCCCCAGCATTTT. It yields the protein CASSLLGGSNQPQHF. V is TRBV5-1 and J is TRBJ1-5, with a weak D call TRBD1 (5 bases). Germline lookup yields CDR1 SGHRS and CDR2 YFSETQ. The CDR3 has 15 amino acids. Trimming took 1 base from V and 1 from J, leaving 9 bases between them.

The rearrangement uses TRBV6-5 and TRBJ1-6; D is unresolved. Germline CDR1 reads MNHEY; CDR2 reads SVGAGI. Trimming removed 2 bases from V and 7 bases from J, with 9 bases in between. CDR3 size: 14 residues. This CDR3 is CASSYRPLNSPLHF. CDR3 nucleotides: TGTGCCAGCAGTTACAGGCCCCTGAATTCACCCCTCCACTTT.

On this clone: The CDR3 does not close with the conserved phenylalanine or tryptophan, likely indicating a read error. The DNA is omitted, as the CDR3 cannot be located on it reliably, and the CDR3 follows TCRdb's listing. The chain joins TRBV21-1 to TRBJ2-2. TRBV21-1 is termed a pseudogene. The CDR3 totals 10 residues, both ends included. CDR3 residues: CASSIYPKGP.

The CDR3 is CATSRDRRNPSGDTQYF. In DNA, the CDR3 is TGTGCCACCAGCAGAGACCGGAGAAACCCCTCGGGAGATACGCAGTATTTT. The chain carries TRBV15 and TRBJ2-3; D not certain. The CDR3 has 17 residues. Trimming stripped 0 bases from V and 5 bases from J, with 18 bases between. Germline V gene data show CDR1 as LNHNV and CDR2 as YYDKDF (reference sequence).

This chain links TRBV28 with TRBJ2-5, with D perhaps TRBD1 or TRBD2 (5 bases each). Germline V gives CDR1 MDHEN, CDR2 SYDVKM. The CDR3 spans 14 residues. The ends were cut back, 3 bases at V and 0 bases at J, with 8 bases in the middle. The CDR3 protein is CASSFGTNQETQYF. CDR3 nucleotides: TGTGCCAGCAGTTTCGGGACCAACCAAGAGACCCAGTACTTC.

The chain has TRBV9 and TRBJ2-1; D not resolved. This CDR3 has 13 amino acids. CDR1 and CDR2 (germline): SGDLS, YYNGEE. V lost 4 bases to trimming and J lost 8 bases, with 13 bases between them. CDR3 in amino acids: CASSHPAFDEQFF. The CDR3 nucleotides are TGTGCCAGCAGCCACCCTGCGTTCGATGAGCAGTTCTTC.

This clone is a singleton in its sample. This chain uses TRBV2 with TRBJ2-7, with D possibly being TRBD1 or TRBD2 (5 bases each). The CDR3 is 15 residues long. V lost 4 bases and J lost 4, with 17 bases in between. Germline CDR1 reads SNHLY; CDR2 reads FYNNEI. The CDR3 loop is CASSVSRDQSYEQYF. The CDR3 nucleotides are TGTGCCAGCAGTGTATCCCGGGACCAATCGTACGAGCAGTACTTC.

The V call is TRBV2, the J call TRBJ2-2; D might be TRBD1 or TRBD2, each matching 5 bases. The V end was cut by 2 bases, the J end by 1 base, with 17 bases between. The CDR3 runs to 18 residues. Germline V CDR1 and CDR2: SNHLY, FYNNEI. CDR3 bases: TGTGCCAGCAGTGAAAGGGGAATTCGGGGCGGGAACACCGGGGAGCTGTTTTTT. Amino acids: CASSERGIRGGNTGELFF.

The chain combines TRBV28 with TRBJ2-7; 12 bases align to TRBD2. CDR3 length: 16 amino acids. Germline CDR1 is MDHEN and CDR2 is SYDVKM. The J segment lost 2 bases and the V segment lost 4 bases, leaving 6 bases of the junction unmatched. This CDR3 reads CASSSPGLAGPYEQYF. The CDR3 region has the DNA TGTGCCAGCAGTTCGCCGGGACTAGCGGGCCCCTACGAGCAGTACTTC. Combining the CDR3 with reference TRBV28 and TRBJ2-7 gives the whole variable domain DVKVTQSSRYLVKRTGEKVFLECVQDMDHENMFWYRQDPGLGLRLIYFSYDVKMKEKGDIPEGYSVSREKKERFSLILESASTNQTSMYLCASSSPGLAGPYEQYFGPGTRLTVT.

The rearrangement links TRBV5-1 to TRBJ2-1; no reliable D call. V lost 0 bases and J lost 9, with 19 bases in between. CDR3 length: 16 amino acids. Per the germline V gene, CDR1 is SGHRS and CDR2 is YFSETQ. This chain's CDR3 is CASSLDRATQFAEQFF. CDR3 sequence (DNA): TGCGCCAGCAGCTTGGATAGAGCGACGCAATTCGCTGAGCAGTTCTTC.

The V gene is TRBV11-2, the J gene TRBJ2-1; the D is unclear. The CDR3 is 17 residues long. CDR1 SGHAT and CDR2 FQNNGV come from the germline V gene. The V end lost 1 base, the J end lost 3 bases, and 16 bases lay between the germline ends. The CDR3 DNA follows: TGTGCCAGCAGCTTAGTTTTTCGCGGAGCTCTCTACAATGAGCAGTTCTTC. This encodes CASSLVFRGALYNEQFF.